This TCR beta chain is drawn from a study of blood T cell repertoires in COVID-19. TCRdb keeps only in-frame clones here, not all; method: immunoSEQ multiplex PCR. The sample shows roughly 430,000 clones, roughly 88% of them seen only once. This CDR3 is built from 17 residues. Trimming shortened V by 0 bases and J by 4 bases, and 18 bases separated the two germline ends. CDR1 MDHEN and CDR2 SYDVKM come from the germline V gene. Sequencing was performed on PBMCs or T cells enriched from blood (not recorded which). This sequence was found in a young woman who had been exposed to COVID-19. The chain carries TRBV28 and TRBJ2-5, with D perhaps TRBD2 (6 bases). CDR3 amino acids: CASSLWGGEGAAETQYF. CDR3 DNA: TGTGCCAGCAGTTTATGGGGAGGAGAAGGGGCGGCAGAGACCCAGTACTTC. Complete variable domain (other parts from reference TRBV28 and TRBJ2-5): DVKVTQSSRYLVKRTGEKVFLECVQDMDHENMFWYRQDPGLGLRLIYFSYDVKMKEKGDIPEGYSVSREKKERFSLILESASTNQTSMYLCASSLWGGEGAAETQYFGPGTRLLVL.